The T cell receptor (beta chain) described here comes from a study of OX40 agonist ivuxolimab in advanced cancers. In the study overall: The study gave patients intravenous ivuxolimab at 0.01 to 10 mg/kg every 2 weeks. Those enrolled were about 82% male, with a mean age of 60 years and ages from roughly 20 to 85. Partial responses, seen in three patients, involved one hepatocellular carcinoma and two cutaneous melanomas.

The CDR3 loop spans 14 amino acids. Trimming removed 6 bases at V and 0 bases at J, with 12 bases between. Germline loops: CDR1 WNHNN, CDR2 SYGVQD (reference sequence). Sequencing was performed with immunoSEQ multiplex PCR; in TCRdb, only in-frame clones are kept and a portion is missing. The sample contains tens of thousands of clones, roughly 89% of which appear only once. V usage is TRBV10-1 and J usage is TRBJ2-7; D remains unclear. Sample: CD4+ or CD8+ T cells sorted from blood, taken in a trial of the OX40 agonist ivuxolimab. This TCR was sampled from an adult with an advanced solid tumor such as melanoma, head and neck, liver or kidney cancer. CDR3 in amino acids: CASRLTVISYEQYF. Here the CDR3 DNA reads TGCGCCAGCAGGTTGACGGTAATCTCCTACGAGCAGTACTTC.